A selection of T cell receptor beta chains follows, all from one sample in a study of post-analysis software for immune sequencing data. MiXCR was run by TCRdb on the PCR reads, yielding one entry per CDR3 protein. The sample holds hundreds of thousands of distinct CDR3 sequences, roughly 30% seen once. Sequenced: blood. The receptor source for this set is a girl aged 10-17 years with multiple sclerosis. CDR3s include the opening cysteine and the closing phenylalanine or tryptophan. The D gene is left open where the match is weak. Rows give clone size only sometimes, using once, few, many, or a class for an expanded clone.

abundance: few
j_gene: TRBJ2-1
d_gene: NA
v_gene: TRBV20-1
CDR3aa: CSARDGIEQFF
CDR3nt: TGCAGTGCTAGAGATGGGATCGAGCAGTTCTTC

abundance: NA
j_gene: TRBJ2-7
d_gene: NA
v_gene: TRBV29-1
CDR3aa: CSVRLLGGNEQYF
CDR3nt: TGCAGCGTTCGCTTACTAGGGGGAAACGAGCAGTACTTC

abundance: NA
j_gene: TRBJ2-6
d_gene: TRBD1
v_gene: TRBV7-8
CDR3aa: CASSLDGTGFFGANVLTF
CDR3nt: TGTGCCAGCAGCTTAGATGGGACAGGGTTTTTTGGGGCCAACGTCCTGACTTTC

abundance: NA
j_gene: TRBJ2-1
d_gene: NA
v_gene: TRBV9
CDR3aa: CASSGQRSSYNEQFF
CDR3nt: TGTGCCAGCAGTGGCCAACGGAGCTCCTACAATGAGCAGTTCTTC

abundance: NA
j_gene: TRBJ2-7
d_gene: TRBD1
v_gene: TRBV9
CDR3aa: CTSSVDSGTVSRQYF
CDR3nt: TGTACCAGCAGCGTAGACTCCGGGACAGTCTCCAGGCAGTACTTC

abundance: NA
j_gene: TRBJ2-4
d_gene: NA
v_gene: TRBV20-1
CDR3aa: CSARLGTKNIQYF
CDR3nt: TGCAGTGCTAGATTAGGCACCAAAAACATTCAGTACTTC

abundance: few
j_gene: TRBJ1-2
d_gene: TRBD1
v_gene: TRBV9
CDR3aa: CASSVEGGDGYTF
CDR3nt: TGTGCCAGCAGCGTAGAAGGGGGCGATGGCTACACCTTC

abundance: few
j_gene: TRBJ2-7
d_gene: TRBD2
v_gene: TRBV7-9
CDR3aa: CASSLVAGGPDEQYF
CDR3nt: TGTGCCAGCAGCTTAGTGGCGGGAGGGCCAGACGAGCAGTACTTC

abundance: many
j_gene: TRBJ2-5
d_gene: TRBD1
v_gene: TRBV7-2
CDR3aa: CASSLGQGGQETQYF
CDR3nt: TGTGCCAGCAGCTTAGGACAGGGTGGGCAAGAGACCCAGTACTTC

abundance: NA
j_gene: TRBJ2-7
d_gene: TRBD1
v_gene: TRBV2
CDR3aa: CASSELGTGGRNEQYF
CDR3nt: TGTGCCAGCAGTGAACTTGGGACAGGGGGACGCAACGAGCAGTACTTC

abundance: NA
j_gene: TRBJ2-5
d_gene: NA
v_gene: TRBV7-9
CDR3aa: CASSLTSGTNQETQYF
CDR3nt: TGTGCCAGCAGCTTAACGTCCGGAACAAACCAAGAGACCCAGTACTTC

abundance: NA
j_gene: TRBJ1-5
d_gene: NA
v_gene: TRBV11-3
CDR3aa: CASSSSRVVSNQPQHF
CDR3nt: TGTGCCAGCAGCTCCAGTAGGGTTGTAAGCAATCAGCCCCAGCATTTT

abundance: NA
j_gene: TRBJ2-2
d_gene: NA
v_gene: TRBV28
CDR3aa: CASSPFHVSWGGDKAGELFF
CDR3nt: TGTGCCAGCTCGCCCTTTCATGTATCATGGGGGGGCGATAAGGCCGGGGAGCTGTTTTTT

abundance: NA
j_gene: TRBJ2-7
d_gene: TRBD2
v_gene: TRBV15
CDR3aa: CATSVMGASGRSYEQYF
CDR3nt: TGTGCCACCAGCGTTATGGGGGCTAGCGGGAGATCCTACGAGCAGTACTTC

abundance: NA
j_gene: TRBJ2-5
d_gene: NA
v_gene: TRBV14
CDR3aa: CASSQELRPQETQYF
CDR3nt: TGTGCCAGCAGCCAGGAGCTACGCCCGCAAGAGACCCAGTACTTC

abundance: few
j_gene: TRBJ2-3
d_gene: TRBD2
v_gene: TRBV7-8
CDR3aa: CASTLDYAGVGDTQYF
CDR3nt: TGTGCCAGCACCCTCGACTATGCGGGGGTGGGAGATACGCAGTATTTT

abundance: few
j_gene: TRBJ2-1
d_gene: NA
v_gene: TRBV6-6
CDR3aa: CASRHLGGGGEQFF
CDR3nt: TGTGCCAGCAGGCACTTAGGGGGAGGTGGTGAGCAGTTCTTC

abundance: NA
j_gene: TRBJ1-5
d_gene: NA
v_gene: TRBV6-6
CDR3aa: CASSYPSTENSKQPQHF
CDR3nt: TGTGCCAGCAGTTACCCCTCGACAGAGAATAGCAAACAGCCCCAGCATTTT

abundance: once
j_gene: TRBJ2-3
d_gene: NA
v_gene: TRBV7-8
CDR3aa: CASSTTDPRDRTDTQYF
CDR3nt: TGTGCCAGCAGCACAACGGACCCGCGGGATCGCACAGATACGCAGTATTTT

abundance: few
j_gene: TRBJ2-1
d_gene: TRBD1
v_gene: TRBV20-1
CDR3aa: CSARGYRGLFGSEQFF
CDR3nt: TGCAGTGCTAGAGGCTACAGGGGATTGTTTGGGAGTGAGCAGTTCTTC

abundance: few
j_gene: TRBJ1-6
d_gene: TRBD1
v_gene: TRBV6-6
CDR3aa: CASSYPGDRGYNSPLHF
CDR3nt: TGTGCCAGCAGTTACCCCGGGGACAGAGGATATAATTCACCCCTCCACTTT

abundance: NA
j_gene: TRBJ2-6
d_gene: TRBD1
v_gene: TRBV5-5
CDR3aa: CASSTGTGSGANVLTF
CDR3nt: TGTGCCAGCAGCACAGGGACAGGGTCTGGGGCCAACGTCCTGACTTTC

abundance: many
j_gene: TRBJ2-1
d_gene: TRBD2
v_gene: TRBV20-1
CDR3aa: CSARTSANNEQFF
CDR3nt: TGCAGTGCCCGGACTAGCGCCAACAATGAGCAGTTCTTC

abundance: NA
j_gene: TRBJ2-4
d_gene: TRBD2
v_gene: TRBV18
CDR3aa: CASSPAGGKNIQYF
CDR3nt: TGTGCCAGCTCACCAGCGGGGGGCAAAAACATTCAGTACTTC

abundance: once
j_gene: TRBJ1-3
d_gene: NA
v_gene: TRBV20-1
CDR3aa: CSQGTAGNTIYF
CDR3nt: TGCAGTCAAGGGACCGCCGGAAACACCATATATTTT

abundance: NA
j_gene: TRBJ1-1
d_gene: NA
v_gene: TRBV6-5
CDR3aa: CASRHLQGTEAFF
CDR3nt: TGTGCCAGCAGACACCTTCAGGGAACTGAAGCTTTCTTT

abundance: NA
j_gene: TRBJ2-5
d_gene: TRBD1
v_gene: TRBV20-1
CDR3aa: CIARIQGASETQYF
CDR3nt: TGCATTGCTAGAATACAGGGGGCATCGGAGACCCAGTACTTC

abundance: NA
j_gene: TRBJ2-3
d_gene: NA
v_gene: TRBV7-2
CDR3aa: CASSPPGLGPGRGTDTQYF
CDR3nt: TGTGCCAGCAGCCCCCCGGGACTCGGGCCGGGTCGTGGCACAGATACGCAGTATTTT

abundance: few
j_gene: TRBJ1-5
d_gene: NA
v_gene: TRBV6-2/TRBV6-3
CDR3aa: CASSYLGGGQPQHF
CDR3nt: TGTGCCAGCAGTTACCTCGGGGGGGGTCAGCCCCAGCATTTT

abundance: NA
j_gene: TRBJ2-1
d_gene: TRBD2
v_gene: TRBV29-1
CDR3aa: CSVQGTSGSIYNEQFF
CDR3nt: TGCAGCGTGCAGGGGACTAGCGGGAGTATCTACAATGAGCAGTTCTTC

abundance: NA
j_gene: TRBJ1-2
d_gene: NA
v_gene: TRBV10-3
CDR3aa: CAISESLQGGYGYTF
CDR3nt: TGTGCCATCAGTGAGTCATTGCAGGGAGGCTATGGCTACACCTTC

abundance: few
j_gene: TRBJ2-7
d_gene: NA
v_gene: TRBV5-1
CDR3aa: CASSSASGLKEQYF
CDR3nt: TGCGCCAGCAGCTCAGCGAGCGGGCTAAAGGAGCAGTACTTC

abundance: NA
j_gene: TRBJ2-5
d_gene: TRBD2
v_gene: TRBV5-1
CDR3aa: CASSLASSGGPRSETQYF
CDR3nt: TGCGCCAGCAGCTTGGCCTCAAGCGGGGGGCCCAGATCAGAGACCCAGTACTTC

abundance: few
j_gene: TRBJ2-7
d_gene: NA
v_gene: TRBV9
CDR3aa: CASSLRGRETYEQYF
CDR3nt: TGTGCCAGCAGCCTACGGGGGCGGGAGACCTACGAGCAGTACTTC

abundance: few
j_gene: TRBJ2-7
d_gene: NA
v_gene: TRBV28
CDR3aa: CASSSRMHDVGYQGAYEQYF
CDR3nt: TGTGCCAGCAGTTCGCGAATGCATGATGTAGGGTATCAAGGCGCCTACGAGCAGTACTTC

abundance: NA
j_gene: TRBJ2-3
d_gene: NA
v_gene: TRBV19
CDR3aa: CASSKGAGSTDTQYF
CDR3nt: TGTGCCAGTAGTAAAGGTGCAGGGAGCACAGATACGCAGTATTTT

abundance: many
j_gene: TRBJ1-2
d_gene: NA
v_gene: TRBV7-2
CDR3aa: CASSPAGYYGYTF
CDR3nt: TGTGCCAGCAGCCCCGCGGGCTACTATGGCTACACCTTC

abundance: few
j_gene: TRBJ2-3
d_gene: TRBD2
v_gene: TRBV20-1
CDR3aa: CSARTSGRFEGTDTQYF
CDR3nt: TGCAGTGCTAGAACTAGCGGGAGGTTTGAGGGGACAGATACGCAGTATTTT

abundance: NA
j_gene: TRBJ2-2
d_gene: NA
v_gene: TRBV7-6
CDR3aa: CASSFRWPEGRTGELFF
CDR3nt: TGTGCCAGCAGCTTTCGTTGGCCGGAGGGGAGGACCGGGGAGCTGTTTTTT

abundance: NA
j_gene: TRBJ1-5
d_gene: NA
v_gene: TRBV6-4
CDR3aa: CARGGGVDQPQHF
CDR3nt: TGTGCCAGGGGCGGGGGCGTGGATCAGCCCCAGCATTTT

abundance: few
j_gene: TRBJ2-7
d_gene: NA
v_gene: TRBV18
CDR3aa: CASSAGVGDEQYF
CDR3nt: TGTGCCAGCTCCGCCGGGGTAGGGGACGAGCAGTACTTC

abundance: few
j_gene: TRBJ2-5
d_gene: TRBD1
v_gene: TRBV20-1
CDR3aa: CSASRDRGIETQYF
CDR3nt: TGCAGTGCTTCCCGGGACAGGGGAATCGAGACCCAGTACTTC

abundance: many
j_gene: TRBJ2-1
d_gene: NA
v_gene: TRBV3-1
CDR3aa: CASSQDDQPAYNEQFF
CDR3nt: TGTGCCAGCAGCCAAGATGACCAACCTGCCTACAATGAGCAGTTCTTC

abundance: NA
j_gene: TRBJ2-1
d_gene: TRBD2
v_gene: TRBV24-1
CDR3aa: CATSEGLAGKHEQFF
CDR3nt: TGTGCCACCAGCGAGGGACTAGCGGGAAAACATGAGCAGTTCTTC

abundance: NA
j_gene: TRBJ1-1
d_gene: TRBD1
v_gene: TRBV4-3
CDR3aa: CASSQAGGWNTEAFF
CDR3nt: TGCGCCAGCAGCCAGGCAGGGGGCTGGAACACTGAAGCTTTCTTT

abundance: NA
j_gene: TRBJ2-4
d_gene: NA
v_gene: TRBV6-6
CDR3aa: CASGGWDIQYF
CDR3nt: TGTGCCAGCGGGGGATGGGACATTCAGTACTTC

abundance: NA
j_gene: TRBJ1-5
d_gene: NA
v_gene: TRBV29-1
CDR3aa: CSVAGRGAQPQHF
CDR3nt: TGCAGCGTGGCCGGCAGGGGCGCTCAGCCCCAGCATTTT